This T cell receptor beta chain was sequenced for a study of blood T cell repertoires in COVID-19. Across the whole study: Collection of acute and convalescent COVID-19 samples took place in the United States, Italy and Spain.

Trimming stripped 1 base from V and 1 base from J, with 8 bases between. Germline V gene data show CDR1 as SGHRS and CDR2 as YFSETQ. The CDR3 totals 14 residues. Participant ages covered roughly 18 to 89 years across 24 US areas. Clinical history as reported by participants underpinned cohort assignment. Donors of Cohort 3 who recovered were those that had two negative PCRs, clearance, or symptom resolution. Repertoires were generated with immunoSEQ multiplex PCR, while TCRdb's copy carries only in-frame clones and drops some. The table records a few hundred thousand clones, around nine tenths of them present only once.

Sequenced input: PBMCs or T cells enriched from blood (not recorded which). The V and J genes are TRBV5-1 and TRBJ2-5; D is uncertain. This TCR derives from a woman in her thirties who had recovered from COVID-19. CDR3 amino acids: CASSLRTLQETQYF. Written as DNA, the CDR3 is TGCGCCAGCAGCTTGAGAACTCTCCAAGAGACCCAGTACTTC. The variable domain in full, with the rest retrieved from reference TRBV5-1 and TRBJ2-5, is KAGVTQTPRYLIKTRGQQVTLSCSPISGHRSVSWYQQTPGQGLQFLFEYFSETQRNKGNFPGRFSGRQFSNSRSEMNVSTLELGDSALYLCASSLRTLQETQYFGPGTRLLVL.